The sequence of this T cell receptor (beta chain) was determined in a study of control samples from healthy donors and cancer patients. The ends lost 0 bases at V and 3 bases at J; junction bases unmatched: 12. CDR1 MGHRA and CDR2 YSYEKL come from the germline V gene. The length of the CDR3 is 19 residues. This table comes from immunoSEQ multiplex PCR, and its TCRdb copy is limited to in-frame clones, with some not included. The table has 230,000 or so clones, about 94% seen once; the top ten hold more than 1.3%. The source material was blood. The TCR originated in a man in his fifties or sixties in good health. This chain joins TRBV4-1 and TRBJ2-3; 10 bases match TRBD2. This CDR3 is CASSQDRFSGGRRTDTQYF. In DNA, the CDR3 is TGCGCCAGCAGCCAAGATCGATTTAGCGGGGGGCGGAGGACAGATACGCAGTATTTT.